The next 27 T cell receptor beta chains were all read from a single sample in a study of blood T cell repertoires in COVID-19. The data were produced by immunoSEQ multiplex PCR, yet TCRdb's version contains in-frame clones alone and is incomplete. The repertoire holds 280,000 or so clones, about 85% seen once, with roughly 13% in the top ten. Material: peripheral blood. Receptor source: a human donor in a cohort sampled during active COVID-19.

The chain recombines TRBV19 with TRBJ1-1; no reliable D call. This CDR3 is built from 13 residues. Per the germline V gene, CDR1 is LNHDA and CDR2 is SQIVND (reference sequence). V was cut by 7 bases and J by 0 bases, with 9 bases left in between. The CDR3 nucleotides are TGTGCCAGTACTAGGAAAATGAACACTGAAGCTTTCTTT. This sequence encodes CASTRKMNTEAFF.

J is TRBJ2-1 and V is TRBV10-1; 8 bases line up with TRBD2. CDR1 and CDR2 (germline): WNHNN, SYGVQD (reference sequence). This CDR3 spans 12 amino acids. V lost 0 bases and J lost 14; bases outside the gene matches: 3. CDR3: CASSESGTSKFF. CDR3 sequence (DNA): TGCGCCAGCAGTGAGTCCGGGACTAGTAAGTTCTTC.

V is TRBV7-2 and J is TRBJ2-3; 9 bases agree with TRBD1. V lost 6 bases to trimming and J lost 4 bases; unmatched junction nucleotides: 5. CDR1 and CDR2 from the germline V gene are SGHTA and FQGNSA. This CDR3 is 14 amino acids long. CDR3 loop: CASRLDRGADTQYF. The DNA for the CDR3 is TGTGCCAGCAGATTGGACAGGGGCGCAGATACGCAGTATTTT.

The chain is built from TRBV7-2 and TRBJ2-2; TRBD2 is a possible D gene (6 bases). Per germline, CDR1 SGHTA and CDR2 FQGNSA. This CDR3 has 14 residues. V gave up 5 bases and J gave up 7 bases, with 14 bases separating them. The CDR3: CASSQPGVGGELFF. The CDR3 DNA reads as TGTGCCAGCAGCCAGCCGGGAGTCGGCGGGGAGCTGTTTTTT. Variable domain in full (rest from reference TRBV7-2 and TRBJ2-2): GAGVSQSPSNKVTEKGKDVELRCDPISGHTALYWYRQSLGQGLEFLIYFQGNSAPDKSGLPSDRFSAERTGGSVSTLTIQRTQQEDSAVYLCASSQPGVGGELFFGEGSRLTVL.

This chain joins TRBV19 and TRBJ1-5; TRBD1 is a possible D gene (5 bases). The V end lost 7 bases, the J end lost 7 bases, and 17 bases lay between the germline ends. The CDR3 spans 14 residues. Germline V lookup: CDR1 LNHDA, CDR2 SQIVND (reference sequence). DNA for the CDR3: TGTGCCAGTACCTCAGGGCTCCGGGCCCAGCCCCAGCATTTT. Translation: CASTSGLRAQPQHF. The full variable domain, rest sourced from reference TRBV19 and TRBJ1-5, is DGGITQSPKYLFRKEGQNVTLSCEQNLNHDAMYWYRQDPGQGLRLIYYSQIVNDFQKGDIAEGYSVSREKKESFPLTVTSAQKNPTAFYLCASTSGLRAQPQHFGDGTRLSIL.

This clone was observed a handful of times. The chain has TRBV3-1 (or the pseudogene TRBV3-2) and TRBJ1-1, with D perhaps matching TRBD1 (5 bases). The CDR3 runs 19 residues. Germline V gene sequence: CDR1 LGHDT, CDR2 YNNKEL (reference sequence). Deletions cut 0 bases from V and 4 bases from J, with 24 bases between. The CDR3 loop is CASSQDRTFFGATATEAFF. The CDR3 bases are TGTGCCAGCAGCCAAGATCGGACATTCTTTGGGGCAACGGCCACTGAAGCTTTCTTT.

V gene TRBV29-1 combines with J gene TRBJ1-1; D is perhaps TRBD1 (5 bases). From germline, CDR1 is SQVTM and CDR2 ANQGSEA. V was cut by 3 bases and J by 5 bases, with 10 bases left in between. The CDR3 consists of 12 residues. The CDR3 is CSVDGGGTEAFF. In nucleotides, the CDR3 is TGCAGCGTTGACGGTGGGGGGACTGAAGCTTTCTTT.

The rearrangement joins TRBV11-2 to TRBJ2-1; 10 nucleotides agree with TRBD2. The CDR3 runs to 16 residues. Germline V gene lookup returns CDR1 SGHAT and CDR2 FQNNGV. Germline trimming cut 1 base from V and 4 bases from J; bases unmatched to any gene: 4. The DNA of the CDR3 is TGTGCCAGCAGCTTAGTCCGACTAGCGGGTTACAATGAGCAGTTCTTC. It yields the protein CASSLVRLAGYNEQFF.

This chain uses TRBV20-1 with TRBJ2-1; D is unclear. The length of the CDR3 is 11 residues. The V end lost 4 bases, the J end lost 9 bases, and 10 bases lay between the germline ends. CDR1 and CDR2 (germline): DFQATT, SNEGSKA (reference sequence). CDR3 sequence: CSANGFGEQFF. CDR3 bases: TGCAGTGCTAACGGTTTCGGTGAGCAGTTCTTC.

V is TRBV5-1 and J is TRBJ1-6, with D tentatively TRBD1 (6 bases). Germline CDR1 SGHRS, CDR2 YFSETQ. This CDR3 comprises 13 residues. V gave up 6 bases and J gave up 5 bases, with 9 bases separating them. The CDR3 region is CASKGGDNSPLHF. The CDR3 nucleotides read TGCGCCAGCAAGGGGGGGGATAATTCACCCCTCCACTTT.

The chain uses TRBV18 and TRBJ1-5, with TRBD1 matching 7 bases. With 5 bases clipped from V and 1 base from J, the junction kept 5 bases outside the gene matches. The CDR3 is 15 residues long. Germline-derived CDR1 and CDR2 are KGHSH and LQKENI. DNA for the CDR3: TGTGCCAGCTCAGCCGACAGGGTCAGCAATCAGCCCCAGCATTTT. This gives the protein CASSADRVSNQPQHF. The full variable domain, its missing parts supplied by reference TRBV18 and TRBJ1-5, is NAGVMQNPRHLVRRRGQEARLRCSPMKGHSHVYWYRQLPEEGLKFMVYLQKENIIDESGMPKERFSAEFPKEGPSILRIQQVVRGDSAAYFCASSADRVSNQPQHFGDGTRLSIL.

The J gene is TRBJ1-4, the V gene TRBV6-6; D is ambiguous. The CDR3 runs 14 residues. CDR1 is MNHNY and CDR2 is SVGAGI in the germline V gene (reference sequence). Trimming removed 2 bases at V and 8 bases at J, with 12 bases between. The CDR3 nucleotides are TGTGCCAGCAGTTACGCGCTCCCAATGGAAAAACTGTTTTTT. Its protein is CASSYALPMEKLFF.

This sequence joins TRBV14 and TRBJ2-1; D is possibly TRBD1 (5 bases). The CDR3 contains 12 residues. Trimming took off 4 bases at V and 9 bases at J, with 10 bases between the two ends. CDR1 and CDR2 (germline): SGHDN, FVKESK. CDR3 region: CASSLRVSEQFF. The DNA for the CDR3 is TGTGCCAGCAGCCTCAGGGTTAGTGAGCAGTTCTTC.

This clone was recorded once. The V and J genes are TRBV29-1 and TRBJ2-7, with D tentatively TRBD1 (6 bases). Germline V gives CDR1 SQVTM, CDR2 ANQGSEA. The CDR3 consists of 12 residues. The germline V and J ends were trimmed by 7 bases and 7 bases, with 17 bases remaining between them. CDR3 DNA sequence: TGCAGCGCAGGCACAGGGAATCGGGAGCAGTACTTC. Encoded protein: CSAGTGNREQYF.

The chain couples TRBV6-5 to TRBJ2-7; 7 positions agree with TRBD1. Unmatched junction bases numbered 7, after V lost 10 bases and J lost 1 base. Looked up from germline, CDR1 is MNHEY and CDR2 is SVGAGI. The length of the CDR3 is 13 residues. CDR3 sequence (DNA): TGTGCCATCCAACCGACAGGGTCCTACGAGCAGTACTTC. Translation gives CAIQPTGSYEQYF.

The rearrangement joins TRBV2 to TRBJ2-7; tentative D call: TRBD2 (5 bases). This CDR3 contains 13 residues. Trimming removed 4 bases from V and 0 bases from J, with 7 bases in between. In germline, CDR1 is SNHLY, CDR2 FYNNEI. The CDR3 sequence: CASSGTSSYEQYF. The CDR3, as DNA: TGTGCCAGCAGTGGGACTTCCTCCTACGAGCAGTACTTC. The whole variable domain, filled in from reference TRBV2 and TRBJ2-7, reads EPEVTQTPSHQVTQMGQEVILRCVPISNHLYFYWYRQILGQKVEFLVSFYNNEISEKSEIFDDQFSVERPDGSNFTLKIRSTKLEDSAMYFCASSGTSSYEQYFGPGTRLTVT.

The chain recombines TRBV20-1 with TRBJ2-5; D is perhaps TRBD2 (6 bases). The germline V and J ends were trimmed by 3 bases and 4 bases, with 18 bases remaining between them. The CDR3 consists of 15 residues. The V gene's germline CDR1 is DFQATT and CDR2 SNEGSKA (reference sequence). The CDR3 DNA is TGCAGTGCTAGTCTAGAAGGGGTGGGAGGAGAGACCCAGTACTTC. Translating it yields CSASLEGVGGETQYF.

The V call is TRBV28, the J call TRBJ1-2; D uncertain. Germline CDR1 reads MDHEN; CDR2 reads SYDVKM. V gave up 2 bases and J gave up 4 bases, with 11 bases separating them. This CDR3 has 14 amino acids. The CDR3 DNA reads as TGTGCCAGCAGTTTACCTCCCCTCGGCTATGGCTACACCTTC. Amino acid sequence: CASSLPPLGYGYTF.

The V and J genes are TRBV5-1 and TRBJ2-1; 16 bases align to TRBD2. V lost 4 bases and J lost 2; bases outside the gene matches: 9. The CDR3 runs to 19 residues. Germline-derived CDR1 and CDR2 are SGHRS and YFSETQ. Here the CDR3 DNA reads TGCGCCAGCAGCCAGAAGGGACTAGCGGGAGGGCCTCCCTACAATGAGCAGTTCTTC. Protein: CASSQKGLAGGPPYNEQFF.

This chain joins TRBV5-6 and TRBJ2-7; 8 nucleotides agree with TRBD1. The CDR3 spans 13 residues. The V and J ends lost 4 bases and 2 bases, in that order; junction bases with no gene match: 2. The germline gives CDR1 SGHDT, CDR2 YYEEEE. CDR3 region: CASSMTGAYEQYF. CDR3 in DNA: TGTGCCAGCAGCATGACAGGGGCCTACGAGCAGTACTTC.

As regards this clone: Other DNA sequences in this sample translate to the same CDR3. The V gene is TRBV5-4, the J gene TRBJ1-1, with D hard to call. CDR1 is SGHNT, CDR2 YYREEE, per germline (reference sequence). The CDR3 is 12 residues long. Trimming took 0 bases from V and 3 from J, leaving 3 bases between them. In DNA form, the CDR3 reads TGTGCCAGCAGCTTGGCGGACACTGAAGCTTTCTTT. This encodes CASSLADTEAFF.

The chain uses TRBV28 and TRBJ1-2; the D gene is possibly TRBD1 (5 bases). The length of the CDR3 is 13 residues. Germline-derived CDR1 and CDR2 are MDHEN and SYDVKM. Trimming stripped 7 bases from V and 8 bases from J, with 17 bases between. In DNA form, the CDR3 reads TGTGCCAGCATCTACTCCCCTGGGGCAGGCTACACCTTC. Encoded protein: CASIYSPGAGYTF.

This clone has just one count. The sample carries other DNA sequences with the same CDR3. The chain links TRBV5-1 to TRBJ2-1, with D perhaps TRBD2 (6 bases). CDR1 SGHRS and CDR2 YFSETQ come from the germline V gene. This CDR3 spans 15 amino acids. V lost 4 bases and J lost 1, with 12 bases in between. In DNA form, the CDR3 reads TGCGCCAGCAGCGTAACCGGGACTTCCTACAATGAGCAGTTCTTC. Translated: CASSVTGTSYNEQFF.

V is TRBV18 and J is TRBJ2-3; D is perhaps TRBD1 (5 bases). The germline V gene encodes CDR1 KGHSH and CDR2 LQKENI. This CDR3 has 16 amino acids. Between the trimmed V and J ends, which lost 3 bases and 1 base, there was a span of 14 bases. DNA for the CDR3: TGTGCCAGCTCACCCACAGGACCCCTGGGCACAGATACGCAGTATTTT. It codes for CASSPTGPLGTDTQYF.

The genes are TRBV28 and TRBJ2-7, with 9 positions matching TRBD1. CDR3 length: 14 amino acids. V was pared by 8 bases and J by 3 bases, with 8 bases of the junction left unmatched. CDR1 and CDR2 (germline): MDHEN, SYDVKM. The CDR3 bases are TGTGCCAGCGGAAGACAGGGGGTGGGCTACGAGCAGTACTTC. It specifies CASGRQGVGYEQYF.

This chain links TRBV5-1 with TRBJ2-5; 7 bases are shared with TRBD2. CDR1 is SGHRS and CDR2 is YFSETQ in the germline V gene. V lost 4 bases to trimming and J lost 4 bases; unmatched junction nucleotides: 7. The CDR3 sequence is 14 residues long. CDR3 coding DNA: TGCGCCAGCAGCGTTGCGGGGGAACGAGAGACCCAGTACTTC. As protein: CASSVAGERETQYF.

The chain has TRBV2 and TRBJ2-3; 11 bases line up with TRBD2. The CDR3 runs 15 residues. CDR1 and CDR2 from the germline V gene are SNHLY and FYNNEI. V lost 2 bases to trimming and J lost 8 bases; unmatched junction nucleotides: 6. The CDR3 DNA sequence: TGTGCCAGCAGTGAAATTAATACTAGCGGGAGTACGCAGTATTTT. Protein: CASSEINTSGSTQYF.